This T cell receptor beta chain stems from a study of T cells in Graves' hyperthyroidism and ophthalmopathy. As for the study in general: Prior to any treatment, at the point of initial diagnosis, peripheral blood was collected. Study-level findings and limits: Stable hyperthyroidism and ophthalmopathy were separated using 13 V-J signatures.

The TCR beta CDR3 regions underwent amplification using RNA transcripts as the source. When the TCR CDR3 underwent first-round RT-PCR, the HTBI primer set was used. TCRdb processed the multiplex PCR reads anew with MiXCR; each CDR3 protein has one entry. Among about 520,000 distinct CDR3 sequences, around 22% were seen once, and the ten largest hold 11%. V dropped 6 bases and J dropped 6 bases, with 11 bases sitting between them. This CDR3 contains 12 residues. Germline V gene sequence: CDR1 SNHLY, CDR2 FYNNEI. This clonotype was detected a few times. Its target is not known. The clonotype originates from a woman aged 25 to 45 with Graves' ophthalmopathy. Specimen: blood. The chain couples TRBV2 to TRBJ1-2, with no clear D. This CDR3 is CASRRDFDGYTF. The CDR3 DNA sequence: TGTGCCAGCAGGAGGGATTTCGATGGCTACACCTTC. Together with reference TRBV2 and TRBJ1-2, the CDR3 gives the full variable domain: EPEVTQTPSHQVTQMGQEVILRCVPISNHLYFYWYRQILGQKVEFLVSFYNNEISEKSEIFDDQFSVERPDGSNFTLKIRSTKLEDSAMYFCASRRDFDGYTFGSGTRLTVV.